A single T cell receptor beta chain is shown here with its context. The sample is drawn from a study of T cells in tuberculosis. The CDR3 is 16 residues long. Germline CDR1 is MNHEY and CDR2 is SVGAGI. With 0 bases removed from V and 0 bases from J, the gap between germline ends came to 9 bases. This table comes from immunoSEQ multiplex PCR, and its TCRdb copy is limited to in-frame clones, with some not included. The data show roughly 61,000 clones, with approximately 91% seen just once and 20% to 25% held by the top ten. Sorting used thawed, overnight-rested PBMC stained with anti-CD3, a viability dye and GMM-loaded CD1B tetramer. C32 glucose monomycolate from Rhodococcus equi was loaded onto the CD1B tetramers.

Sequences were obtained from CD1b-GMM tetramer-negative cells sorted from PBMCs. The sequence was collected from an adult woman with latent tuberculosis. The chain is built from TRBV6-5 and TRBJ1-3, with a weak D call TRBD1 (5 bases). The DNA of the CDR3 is TGTGCCAGCAGTTACTCGGTTCAGGGCTCTGGAAACACCATATATTTT. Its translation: CASSYSVQGSGNTIYF.